This is a list of T cell receptor beta chains from one sample in a study of cytomegalovirus exposure and HLA in healthy donors. Clones were sequenced by immunoSEQ multiplex PCR, and TCRdb holds only the in-frame ones, with some missing. The data show about 180,000 clones, around 77% seen once. Material for sequencing was PBMCs. Every receptor here comes from a man in his sixties in good health and CMV-seronegative. The CDR3 runs from the conserved cysteine through the conserved F or W. A D gene is named only where the DNA matches it firmly. Clone size is given for some rows only: seen once, a few or many times, or a class if the clone is expanded.

>few|TRBJ2-1|TRBD1|TRBV18
CASSPTRGKQFF
TGTGCCAGCTCACCTACCAGGGGGAAGCAGTTCTTC
>NA|TRBJ2-1|TRBD1|TRBV6-1
CASRDRGSYNEQFF
TGTGCCAGCAGGGACAGGGGTTCCTACAATGAGCAGTTCTTC
>NA|TRBJ2-1|TRBD1|TRBV15
CATSWDRSVNEQFF
TGTGCCACCAGCTGGGACAGGTCGGTCAATGAGCAGTTCTTC
>NA|TRBJ2-7|TRBD2|TRBV5-6
CASTIGGVGSVGEQYF
TGTGCCAGCACCATTGGGGGGGTTGGGAGTGTTGGCGAGCAGTACTTC
>NA|TRBJ1-2|NA|TRBV4-2
CASSQEHANYGYTF
TGTGCCAGCAGCCAGGAGCACGCTAACTATGGCTACACCTTC
>NA|TRBJ2-7|NA|TRBV9
CASSVGQLPPYEQYF
TGTGCCAGCAGCGTAGGACAGCTTCCCCCCTACGAGCAGTACTTC
>once|TRBJ2-7|TRBD1|TRBV5-4
CASSPPPGQGGNEQYF
TGTGCCAGCAGCCCTCCCCCGGGACAGGGTGGGAACGAGCAGTACTTC
>NA|TRBJ1-3|TRBD1|TRBV7-8
CASSARQGLGGNTIYF
TGTGCCAGCAGCGCCAGACAGGGTCTAGGAGGAAACACCATATATTTT
>NA|TRBJ2-5|NA|TRBV7-2
CASSSQGTSRETQYF
TGTGCCAGCAGCTCCCAGGGAACATCTCGTGAGACCCAGTACTTC
>NA|TRBJ2-7|NA|TRBV7-9
CASSLAGRPYEQYF
TGTGCCAGCAGCTTAGCGGGCAGGCCCTACGAGCAGTACTTC
>NA|TRBJ2-7|TRBD1|TRBV6-1
CASSERRTGGFLNYEQYF
TGTGCCAGCAGTGAACGGAGGACAGGGGGCTTTCTTAACTACGAGCAGTACTTC
>NA|TRBJ1-2|NA|TRBV4-3
CASSQDQGLGYTF
TGCGCCAGCAGCCAAGATCAGGGGCTGGGCTACACCTTC
>NA|TRBJ2-7|NA|TRBV7-6
CASSLQAVGGSLYEQYF
TGTGCCAGCAGCCTACAAGCGGTAGGAGGTTCGTTGTACGAGCAGTACTTC